This TCR beta chain was observed in a study of T cell responses to AZD1222 COVID-19 vaccine. TCRdb keeps only in-frame clones here, not all; method: immunoSEQ multiplex PCR. The sample has 120,000 to 150,000 clones; 86% are singletons. Findings of the study overall: There were mostly white British donors and more females than males, and clonal diversity was possibly underestimated. Spike-specific TCR breadth and depth grew following two AZD1222 doses.

Trimming shortened V by 5 bases and J by 4 bases, and 17 bases separated the two germline ends. The CDR3 sequence is 15 residues long. Germline loops: CDR1 KGHSH, CDR2 LQKENI. Worth noting for this clone: Antigen: not known.

Second-dose recipients at about 4 or about 12 weeks were treated as one pooled group. The chain recombines TRBV18 with TRBJ1-2; tentatively, D is TRBD1 (6 bases). The source of this sequence is an adult who received the AZD1222 COVID-19 vaccine. The sequences come from peripheral blood, collected 28 days after the second AZD1222 dose. The CDR3 here is CASSGTTGTSYGYTF. The CDR3 DNA follows: TGTGCCAGCTCAGGAACGACCGGGACAAGCTATGGCTACACCTTC.